The clone carrying this T cell receptor gamma chain came up a few times. Its antigen is still unknown. Distinct nucleotide sequences in the sample also encode this CDR3. This CDR3 is 14 amino acids long. From germline, CDR1 is EGSNGY and CDR2 YDSYNSKV. V was clipped by 0 bases and J by 7 bases; unmatched bases: 9. This entry comes from a study of Vδ1+ human thymocytes. RNA was extracted from the cells and then reverse transcribed. CDR3 amplicons came from multiplex PCR with pooled V-gene forward and constant-region reverse primers. TCRdb re-called the multiplex PCR reads with CATT. The sample holds more than 35,000 gamma-chain clones, 20% to 25% seen once. Sorted Vdelta1+ thymocytes were about 97% to 99.6% pure. Study-level points and caveats: Donors shared many TRG clonotypes but few TRD clonotypes. Thymic delta-chain repertoires held around 20% Vdelta2 sequences and few Vdelta3, despite high sort purity. Bulk data may be misread because of unexpected Vdelta2 sequences. Highly polyclonal TRG and TRD repertoires with Gaussian CDR3 length distributions appeared in thymus.

This TCR was sampled from a girl younger than two who had congenital heart surgery. The sequencing input was Vdelta1+ gamma-delta thymocytes from the thymus. The subset denotes: FACS-sorted CD3+ TCRalphabeta- TCRVdelta1+ TCRVdelta2- thymocytes. The chain joins TRGV2 to TRGJ1 or TRGJ2. CDR3 sequence reads: CATWDGRVGYKKLF. CDR3 bases: TGTGCCACCTGGGACGGGAGGGTAGGATATAAGAAACTCTTT.